This T cell receptor beta chain stems from a study of shared clonotypes between healthy human individuals. To note about this clone: Antigen: not known.

The donor population consisted of healthy HIV-negative adults with no recent acute infections or vaccinations. Each sample came from a Caucasian adult donor living in Nashville, Tennessee. Study-level points and caveats: Deeper or shallower sequencing was expected to change how clonotypes are shared among donors.

Produced via immunoSEQ multiplex PCR; TCRdb's table is partial and in-frame only. The repertoire consists of approximately 460,000 clones, with 70% to 80% occurring once and the leading ten covering 12%. Sequencing was carried out using PBMCs. The TCR comes from a woman aged 40 to 49 in good health. Some clones in this sample may be carry-over from other donors' samples.

As DNA, the CDR3 is TGTGCCAGCAGCACCCCGACAGGGGCAAACACTGAAGCTTTCTTT. Its translation is CASSTPTGANTEAFF. The rearrangement joins TRBV5-4 to TRBJ1-1; 8 bases agree with TRBD1. The V gene's germline CDR1 is SGHNT and CDR2 YYREEE (reference sequence). This CDR3 region has 15 residues. V was clipped by 4 bases and J by 2 bases; unmatched bases: 7.